These 13 T cell receptor beta chains were all obtained from the same sample, sequenced in a study of cytomegalovirus exposure and HLA in healthy donors. The study ran its PCR with 60 Vbeta and 13 Jbeta primers. Generated by immunoSEQ multiplex PCR, the TCRdb table keeps only in-frame clones and is missing some. The sample carries fewer than 120,000 clones, about 73% recorded once. Sequenced material: PBMCs. These receptor sequences come from a woman aged 25 to 45 in good health and CMV-seronegative.

V is TRBV28 and J is TRBJ2-3; the match to TRBD2 covers 10 bases. Germline V gene sequence: CDR1 MDHEN, CDR2 SYDVKM. The V gene end was trimmed by 6 bases and the J gene end by 2 bases; junction bases not matched to a gene: 2. The CDR3 has 14 residues. DNA for the CDR3: TGTGCCAGCAGCCTAGCGGGGGTCACAGATACGCAGTATTTT. Translated, it gives CASSLAGVTDTQYF.

CDR3 sequence reads: CASSPGRLAGGREETQYF. CDR3 nucleotide sequence: TGCGCCAGCTCCCCAGGGCGGCTAGCGGGAGGGAGGGAAGAGACCCAGTACTTC. The chain links TRBV4-3 to TRBJ2-5; 12 bases are a match to TRBD2. J lost 3 bases, V lost 8 bases, and 16 bases had no gene match. Germline V gives CDR1 LGHNA, CDR2 YSLEER. This CDR3 contains 18 residues.

The V and J genes are TRBV30 and TRBJ1-1; weak D call: TRBD1 (5 bases). V lost 0 bases to trimming and J lost 1 base, with 9 bases between them. Per germline, CDR1 GTSNPN and CDR2 SVGIG (reference sequence). The CDR3 contains 14 residues. This CDR3 is CAWSVWGGNTEAFF. The CDR3 region has the DNA TGTGCCTGGAGTGTTTGGGGGGGGAACACTGAAGCTTTCTTT.

The V call is TRBV6-6, the J call TRBJ2-7; 9 nucleotides match TRBD1. The junction had 8 bases not matched to a gene; V was cut back by 6 bases and J by 2 bases. The germline gives CDR1 MNHNY, CDR2 SVGAGI (reference sequence). This CDR3 is built from 15 residues. For the CDR3, the DNA is TGTGCCAGCAGGACAGGACAGGGGACTACCTACGAGCAGTACTTC. Amino acid sequence: CASRTGQGTTYEQYF.

The genes are TRBV5-1 and TRBJ1-2, with TRBD1 identical over 7 bases. The V gene's germline CDR1 is SGHRS and CDR2 YFSETQ. V shed 4 bases and J 7 bases; nucleotides not matched to a gene: 10. The CDR3 length is 14 residues. CDR3: CASSVTGLGFGYTF. The CDR3 DNA is TGCGCCAGCAGCGTGACAGGGTTGGGTTTTGGCTACACCTTC.

The rearrangement links TRBV4-3 to TRBJ2-7; 12 bases align to TRBD2. Germline V gene lookup returns CDR1 LGHNA and CDR2 YSLEER. CDR3 length: 17 amino acids. The junction had 7 bases not matched to a gene; V was cut back by 1 base and J by 3 bases. The CDR3 loop is CASSQGLAGAYSYEQYF. The CDR3, as DNA: TGCGCCAGCAGCCAAGGACTAGCGGGGGCCTATAGCTACGAGCAGTACTTC.

The chain has TRBV1 and TRBJ2-2; no check of the table's D call, TRBD2, against the DNA was made. TRBV1 is labeled a pseudogene. The CDR3 has 15 amino acids. In nucleotides, the CDR3 is TGCACCAGCAGGCTAGCGGGAGGGCCCGGCGGGGAGCTGTTTTTT. Translating it yields CTSRLAGGPGGELFF.

The chain has TRBV10-3 and TRBJ1-5; D gene uncertain. The V and J ends lost 5 bases and 3 bases respectively, with 5 bases between them. The V gene's germline CDR1 is ENHRY and CDR2 SYGVKD. The CDR3 consists of 12 residues. CDR3 residues: CAISQDNQPQHF. In DNA form, the CDR3 reads TGTGCCATCAGTCAGGACAATCAGCCCCAGCATTTT.

This rearrangement joins TRBV30 to TRBJ2-3; D call uncertain. CDR1 GTSNPN and CDR2 SVGIG come from the germline V gene (reference sequence). The CDR3 is 14 amino acids. The V end was cut by 1 base, the J end by 4 bases, with 12 bases between. The CDR3: CAWSGHSTSDTQYF. The CDR3 DNA reads as TGTGCCTGGAGTGGACACTCGACCTCAGATACGCAGTATTTT.

The chain carries TRBV28 and TRBJ1-5; no definite D call. V was pared by 7 bases and J by 0 bases, with 16 bases between. The CDR3 length is 16 residues. Per germline, CDR1 MDHEN and CDR2 SYDVKM. CDR3 in DNA: TGTGCCAGCACCCCCGGCGGGTGGGATAGCAATCAGCCCCAGCATTTT. Encoded protein: CASTPGGWDSNQPQHF. The complete variable domain, with remaining parts taken from reference TRBV28 and TRBJ1-5, reads DVKVTQSSRYLVKRTGEKVFLECVQDMDHENMFWYRQDPGLGLRLIYFSYDVKMKEKGDIPEGYSVSREKKERFSLILESASTNQTSMYLCASTPGGWDSNQPQHFGDGTRLSIL.

The table lists this clone with a count of one. The chain combines TRBV6-6 with TRBJ1-1; tentative D call: TRBD1 (5 bases). The CDR3 contains 11 residues. CDR1 is MNHNY, CDR2 SVGAGI, per germline (reference sequence). Trimming cost V 4 bases and J 9 bases, with 9 bases left between them. In nucleotides, the CDR3 is TGTGCCAGCAGTTTCGGGGGGAAAGCTTTCTTT. Protein sequence: CASSFGGKAFF.

The genes are TRBV15 and TRBJ2-3; D remains unclear. V was trimmed by 0 bases and J by 4 bases, leaving 11 bases between them. The CDR3 length is 15 residues. Looked up from germline, CDR1 is LNHNV and CDR2 is YYDKDF (reference sequence). CDR3 amino acids: CATSRDFAIADTQYF. CDR3 in DNA: TGTGCCACCAGCAGAGATTTCGCGATAGCAGATACGCAGTATTTT.

The J gene is TRBJ1-1, the V gene TRBV6-5, with 10 bases aligning to TRBD1. This CDR3 has 14 amino acids. Trimming at V came to 4 bases and at J to 6 bases, leaving 5 bases not matched to a gene. Germline-derived CDR1 and CDR2 are MNHEY and SVGAGI. The CDR3 nucleotides read TGTGCCAGCAGTTCGACAGGGGGCCTAGCTGAAGCTTTCTTT. This translates into CASSSTGGLAEAFF.